The T cell receptor beta chain described here comes from a study of shared clonotypes between healthy human individuals. General study findings and limits: Represented diversity, genetic and exposure-history alike, was limited by few donors.

CDR3 length: 15 amino acids. V lost 2 bases to trimming and J lost 10 bases; unmatched junction nucleotides: 9. Germline V gives CDR1 SEHNR, CDR2 FQNEAQ (reference sequence). A remark on this clone: The antigen is unknown.

Only in-frame clones appear in the TCRdb table, and some are missing; sequencing was by immunoSEQ multiplex PCR. The table lists around 500,000 clones, 60% to 85% of them singletons, with roughly 13% in the top ten. The genes are TRBV7-9 and TRBJ2-2; TRBD2 matches 8 bases. This clonotype was obtained from a middle-aged woman in good health. Some clones in this sample may be carry-over from other donors' samples. Material: PBMCs. The DNA for the CDR3 is TGTGCCAGCAGCTTATACGGCGGGAGGCGCGAGGAGCTGTTTTTT. Translated: CASSLYGGRREELFF.